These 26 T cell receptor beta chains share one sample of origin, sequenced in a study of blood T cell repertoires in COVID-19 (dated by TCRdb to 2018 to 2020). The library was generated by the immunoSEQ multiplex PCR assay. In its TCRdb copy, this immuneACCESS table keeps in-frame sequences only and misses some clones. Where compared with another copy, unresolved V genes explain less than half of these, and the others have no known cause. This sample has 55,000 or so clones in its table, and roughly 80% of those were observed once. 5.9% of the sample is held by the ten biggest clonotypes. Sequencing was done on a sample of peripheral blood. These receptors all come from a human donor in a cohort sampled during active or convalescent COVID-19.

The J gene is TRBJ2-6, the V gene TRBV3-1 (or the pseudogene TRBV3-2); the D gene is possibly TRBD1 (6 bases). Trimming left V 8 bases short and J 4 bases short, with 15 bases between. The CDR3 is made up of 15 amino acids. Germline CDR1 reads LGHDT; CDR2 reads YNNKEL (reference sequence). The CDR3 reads CASRLRGNGANVLTF. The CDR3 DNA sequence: TGTGCCAGCCGCCTCAGGGGTAACGGGGCCAACGTCCTGACTTTC.

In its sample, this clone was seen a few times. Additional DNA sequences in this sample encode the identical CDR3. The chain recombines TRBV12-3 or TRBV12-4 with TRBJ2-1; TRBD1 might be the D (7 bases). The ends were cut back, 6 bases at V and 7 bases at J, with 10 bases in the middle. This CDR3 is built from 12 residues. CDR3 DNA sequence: TGTGCCAGCAGGACAGGGAGGAATGAGCAGTTCTTC. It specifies CASRTGRNEQFF.

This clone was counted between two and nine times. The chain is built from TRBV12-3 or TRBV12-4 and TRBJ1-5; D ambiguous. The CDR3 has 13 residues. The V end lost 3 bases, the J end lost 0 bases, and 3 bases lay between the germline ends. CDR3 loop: CASSFRSNQPQHF. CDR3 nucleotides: TGTGCCAGCAGTTTCCGTAGCAATCAGCCCCAGCATTTT.

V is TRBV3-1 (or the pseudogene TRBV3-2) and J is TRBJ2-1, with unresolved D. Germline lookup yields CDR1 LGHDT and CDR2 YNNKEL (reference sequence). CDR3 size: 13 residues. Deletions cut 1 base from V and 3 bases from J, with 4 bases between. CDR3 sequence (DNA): TGTGCCAGCAGCCAAGTCCTCTACAATGAGCAGTTCTTC. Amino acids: CASSQVLYNEQFF.

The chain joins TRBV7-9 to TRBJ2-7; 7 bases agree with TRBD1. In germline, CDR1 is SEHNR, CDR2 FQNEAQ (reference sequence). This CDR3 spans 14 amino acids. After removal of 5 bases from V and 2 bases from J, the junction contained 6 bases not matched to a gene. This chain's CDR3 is CASSRDSATYEQYF. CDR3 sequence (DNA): TGTGCCAGCAGCCGGGACAGTGCTACCTACGAGCAGTACTTC.

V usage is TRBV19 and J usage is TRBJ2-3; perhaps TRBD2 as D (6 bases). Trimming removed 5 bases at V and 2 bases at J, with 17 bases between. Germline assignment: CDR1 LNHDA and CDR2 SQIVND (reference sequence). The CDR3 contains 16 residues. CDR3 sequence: CASSARTGEATDTQYF. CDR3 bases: TGTGCCAGTAGTGCTAGGACGGGGGAGGCCACAGATACGCAGTATTTT.

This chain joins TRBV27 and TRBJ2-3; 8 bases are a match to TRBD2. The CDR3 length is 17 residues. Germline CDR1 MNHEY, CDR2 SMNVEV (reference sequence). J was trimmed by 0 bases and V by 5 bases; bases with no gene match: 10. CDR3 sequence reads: CASSPSVAGFSTDTQYF. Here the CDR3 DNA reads TGTGCCAGCAGTCCCTCCGTAGCGGGGTTTAGCACAGATACGCAGTATTTT.

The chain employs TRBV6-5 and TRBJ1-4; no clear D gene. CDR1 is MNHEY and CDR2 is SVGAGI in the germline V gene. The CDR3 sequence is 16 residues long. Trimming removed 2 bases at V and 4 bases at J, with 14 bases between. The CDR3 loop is CASSYHGGRNNEKLFF. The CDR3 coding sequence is TGTGCCAGCAGTTACCATGGAGGGCGGAATAATGAAAAACTGTTTTTT.

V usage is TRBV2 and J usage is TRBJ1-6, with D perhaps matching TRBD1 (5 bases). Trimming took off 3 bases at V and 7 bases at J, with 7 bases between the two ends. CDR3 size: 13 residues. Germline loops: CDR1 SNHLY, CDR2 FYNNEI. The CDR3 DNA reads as TGTGCCAGCAGTGACGGGGGGAATTCACCCCTCCACTTT. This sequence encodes CASSDGGNSPLHF.

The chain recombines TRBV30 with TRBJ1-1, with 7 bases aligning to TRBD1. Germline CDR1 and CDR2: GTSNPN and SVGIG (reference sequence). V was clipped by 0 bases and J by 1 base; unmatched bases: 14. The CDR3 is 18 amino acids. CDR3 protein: CAWSVRSGGLSWNTEAFF. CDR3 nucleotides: TGTGCCTGGAGTGTGCGGTCAGGGGGACTCTCATGGAACACTGAAGCTTTCTTT.

CDR3 bases: TGTGCCAGTAGTTCCCGCGGGGCAGGGGGCAGGAATGAGCAGTTCTTC. Translated: CASSSRGAGGRNEQFF. The chain carries TRBV19 and TRBJ2-1; 8 positions agree with TRBD1. The CDR3 contains 16 residues. Germline V gene sequence: CDR1 LNHDA, CDR2 SQIVND (reference sequence). Trimming at V came to 5 bases and at J to 7 bases, leaving 13 bases not matched to a gene.

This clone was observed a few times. The CDR3 DNA sequence: TGTGCCAGCAGCCCGCGGACAGGTGGTTATCAGCCCCAGCATTTT. Protein product: CASSPRTGGYQPQHF. The chain links TRBV7-2 to TRBJ1-5, with 7 nucleotides matching TRBD1. The CDR3 runs to 15 residues. V gave up 5 bases and J gave up 5 bases; unmatched junction bases: 9. In germline, CDR1 is SGHTA, CDR2 FQGNSA.

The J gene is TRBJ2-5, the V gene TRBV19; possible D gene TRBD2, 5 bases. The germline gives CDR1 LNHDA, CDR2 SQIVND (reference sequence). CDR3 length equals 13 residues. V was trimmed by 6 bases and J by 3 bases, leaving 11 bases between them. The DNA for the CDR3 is TGTGCCAGTAGAGGGAGTGGGAAAGAGACCCAGTACTTC. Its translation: CASRGSGKETQYF.

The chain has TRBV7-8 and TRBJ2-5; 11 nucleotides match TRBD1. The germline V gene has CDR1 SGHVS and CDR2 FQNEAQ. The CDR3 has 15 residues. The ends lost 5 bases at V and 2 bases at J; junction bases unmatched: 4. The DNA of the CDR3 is TGTGCCAGCAGCACCCGGGACAGGGGGCAAGAGACCCAGTACTTC. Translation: CASSTRDRGQETQYF.

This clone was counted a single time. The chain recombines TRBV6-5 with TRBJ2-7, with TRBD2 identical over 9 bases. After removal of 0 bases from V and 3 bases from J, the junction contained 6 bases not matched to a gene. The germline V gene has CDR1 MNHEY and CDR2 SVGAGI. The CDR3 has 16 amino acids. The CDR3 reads CASSYSAAGGFYEQYF. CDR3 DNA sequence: TGTGCCAGCAGTTACTCTGCTGCGGGGGGGTTCTACGAGCAGTACTTC.

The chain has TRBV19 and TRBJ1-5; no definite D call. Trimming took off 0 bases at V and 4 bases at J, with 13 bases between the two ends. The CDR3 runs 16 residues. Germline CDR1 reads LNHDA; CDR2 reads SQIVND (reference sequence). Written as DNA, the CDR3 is TGTGCCAGTAGTATAGATTCGGTACTAATAAATCAGCCCCAGCATTTT. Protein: CASSIDSVLINQPQHF. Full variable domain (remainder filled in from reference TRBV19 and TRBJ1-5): DGGITQSPKYLFRKEGQNVTLSCEQNLNHDAMYWYRQDPGQGLRLIYYSQIVNDFQKGDIAEGYSVSREKKESFPLTVTSAQKNPTAFYLCASSIDSVLINQPQHFGDGTRLSIL.

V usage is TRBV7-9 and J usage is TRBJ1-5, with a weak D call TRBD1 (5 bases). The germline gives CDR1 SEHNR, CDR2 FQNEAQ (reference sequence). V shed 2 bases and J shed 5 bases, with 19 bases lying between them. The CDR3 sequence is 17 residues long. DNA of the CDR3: TGTGCCAGCAGCTTACAAACAGCGGGCAGGGCGCATCAGCCCCAGCATTTT. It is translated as CASSLQTAGRAHQPQHF.

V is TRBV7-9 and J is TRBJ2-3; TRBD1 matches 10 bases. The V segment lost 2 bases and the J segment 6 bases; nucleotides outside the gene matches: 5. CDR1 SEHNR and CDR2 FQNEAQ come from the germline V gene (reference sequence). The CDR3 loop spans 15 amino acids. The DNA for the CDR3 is TGTGCCAGCAGCTTACGGGGACAGGGGTCGGATACGCAGTATTTT. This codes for CASSLRGQGSDTQYF.

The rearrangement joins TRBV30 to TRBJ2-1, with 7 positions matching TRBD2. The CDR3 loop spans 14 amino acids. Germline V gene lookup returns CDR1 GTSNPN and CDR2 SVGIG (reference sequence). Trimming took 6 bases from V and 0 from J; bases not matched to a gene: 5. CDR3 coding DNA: TGTGCCTGTAGCGGGTCAAGCTCCTACAATGAGCAGTTCTTC. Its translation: CACSGSSSYNEQFF.

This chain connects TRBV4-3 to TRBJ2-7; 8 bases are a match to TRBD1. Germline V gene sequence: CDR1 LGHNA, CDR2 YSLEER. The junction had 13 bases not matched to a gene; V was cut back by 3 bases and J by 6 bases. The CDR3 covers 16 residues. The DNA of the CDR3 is TGCGCCAGCAGCCAGGTACGCTTGGACAGGGCTGGCGAGCAGTACTTC. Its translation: CASSQVRLDRAGEQYF.

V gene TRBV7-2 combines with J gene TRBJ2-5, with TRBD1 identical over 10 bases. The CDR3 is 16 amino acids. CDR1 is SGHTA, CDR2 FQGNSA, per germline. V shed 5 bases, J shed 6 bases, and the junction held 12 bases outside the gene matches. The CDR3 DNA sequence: TGTGCCAGCAGCCCACAATGGCGGGACAGGGGAAAGACCCAGTACTTC. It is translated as CASSPQWRDRGKTQYF.

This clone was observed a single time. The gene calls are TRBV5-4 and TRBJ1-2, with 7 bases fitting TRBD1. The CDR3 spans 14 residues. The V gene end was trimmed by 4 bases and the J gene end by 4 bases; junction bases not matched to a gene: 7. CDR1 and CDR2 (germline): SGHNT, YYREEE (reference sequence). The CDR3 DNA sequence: TGTGCCAGCAGCAGGAGGGACAGACCCTATGGCTACACCTTC. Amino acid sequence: CASSRRDRPYGYTF.

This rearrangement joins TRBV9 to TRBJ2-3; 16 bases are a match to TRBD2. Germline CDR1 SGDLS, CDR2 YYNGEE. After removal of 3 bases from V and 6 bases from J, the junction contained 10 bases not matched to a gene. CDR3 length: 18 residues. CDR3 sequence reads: CASSGRMGLAGGRDTQYF. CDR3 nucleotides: TGTGCCAGCAGCGGTCGAATGGGACTAGCGGGGGGGCGCGATACGCAGTATTTT.

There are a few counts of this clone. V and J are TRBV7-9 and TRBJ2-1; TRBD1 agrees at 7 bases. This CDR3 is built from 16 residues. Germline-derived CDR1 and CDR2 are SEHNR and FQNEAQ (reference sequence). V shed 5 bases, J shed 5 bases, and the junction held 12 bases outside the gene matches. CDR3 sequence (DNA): TGTGCCAGCAGCGTCCCGGGACAGTACATTCACAATGAGCAGTTCTTC. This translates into CASSVPGQYIHNEQFF.

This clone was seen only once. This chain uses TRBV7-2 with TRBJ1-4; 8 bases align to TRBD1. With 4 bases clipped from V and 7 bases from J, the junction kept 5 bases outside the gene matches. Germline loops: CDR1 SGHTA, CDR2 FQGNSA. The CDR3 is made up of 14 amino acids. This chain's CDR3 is CASSSPDRGEKLFF. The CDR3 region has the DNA TGTGCCAGCAGCTCCCCCGACAGGGGTGAAAAACTGTTTTTT.

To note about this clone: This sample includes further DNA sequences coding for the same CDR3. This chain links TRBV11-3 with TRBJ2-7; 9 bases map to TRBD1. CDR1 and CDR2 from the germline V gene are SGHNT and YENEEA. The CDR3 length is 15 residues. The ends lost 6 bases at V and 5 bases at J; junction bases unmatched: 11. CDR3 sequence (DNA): TGTGCCAGCAGTCCGGGCGGACAGGGGTTCCACGAGCAGTACTTC. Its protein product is CASSPGGQGFHEQYF.